Below are 32 T cell receptor beta chains sequenced from a single sample in a study of PD-L1 blockade in urothelial cancer. Time point of the sample: pretreatment peripheral blood. Generated by immunoSEQ multiplex PCR, the TCRdb table keeps only in-frame clones and is missing some. The table includes tens of thousands of clones, 84% detected once. Sample: PBMCs, taken around atezolizumab (anti-PD-L1) treatment. The receptor source for this set is a woman between 70 and 85 years old with urothelial cancer.

This chain connects TRBV7-9 to TRBJ1-4; no firm D call. From germline, CDR1 is SEHNR and CDR2 FQNEAQ (reference sequence). CDR3 length: 12 residues. V was pared by 8 bases and J by 6 bases, with 10 bases between. The CDR3 loop is CASLIRDEKLFF. CDR3 coding DNA: TGTGCCAGCTTGATTCGCGATGAAAAACTGTTTTTT.

The table lists this clone with a count of one. The rearrangement uses TRBV4-1 and TRBJ2-1; 9 nucleotides agree with TRBD2. V shed 1 base, J shed 1 base, and the junction held 5 bases outside the gene matches. The CDR3 spans 17 residues. CDR1 and CDR2 from the germline V gene are MGHRA and YSYEKL. CDR3: CASSQGLAGLSYNEQFF. In nucleotides, the CDR3 is TGCGCCAGCAGCCAAGGGCTAGCGGGGCTATCCTACAATGAGCAGTTCTTC.

This sequence joins TRBV18 and TRBJ2-2; 9 positions match TRBD1. This CDR3 has 15 residues. The germline V gene has CDR1 KGHSH and CDR2 LQKENI. V was pared by 3 bases and J by 5 bases, with 4 bases of the junction left unmatched. CDR3 nucleotide sequence: TGTGCCAGCTCACCTGAGACAGGGGGAACCGGGGAGCTGTTTTTT. As protein: CASSPETGGTGELFF.

J is TRBJ2-7 and V is TRBV2; the match to TRBD2 covers 10 bases. V lost 6 bases and J lost 3; bases outside the gene matches: 2. The CDR3 has 13 residues. Germline V lookup: CDR1 SNHLY, CDR2 FYNNEI. The CDR3 nucleotides are TGTGCCAGCAGGTTAGCGGGGGGCTACGAGCAGTACTTC. It is translated as CASRLAGGYEQYF.

A single count supports this clone. Other DNA sequences in the same sample also yield this CDR3. The chain joins TRBV2 to TRBJ2-7; 9 bases fit TRBD2. The J segment lost 4 bases and the V segment lost 3 bases, leaving 10 bases of the junction unmatched. The V gene's germline CDR1 is SNHLY and CDR2 FYNNEI. CDR3 size: 16 residues. The CDR3 sequence: CASSEDASGDGYEQYF. The CDR3 DNA reads as TGTGCCAGCAGTGAGGACGCTAGCGGGGATGGATACGAGCAGTACTTC. Using reference TRBV2 and TRBJ2-7 for the parts outside the CDR3, the full variable domain is EPEVTQTPSHQVTQMGQEVILRCVPISNHLYFYWYRQILGQKVEFLVSFYNNEISEKSEIFDDQFSVERPDGSNFTLKIRSTKLEDSAMYFCASSEDASGDGYEQYFGPGTRLTVT.

The rearrangement uses TRBV7-6 and TRBJ2-3; a possible D gene is TRBD2 (5 bases). The CDR3 totals 12 residues. V was cut by 6 bases and J by 4 bases, with 8 bases left in between. Germline V lookup: CDR1 SGHVS, CDR2 FNYEAQ. The CDR3: CASSSAADTQYF. Written as DNA, the CDR3 is TGTGCCAGCAGTTCAGCGGCAGATACGCAGTATTTT.

The chain combines TRBV7-6 with TRBJ1-1; 11 bases map to TRBD1. Losses at the gene ends were 1 base for V and 1 base for J; bases not matched to a gene: 8. The germline gives CDR1 SGHVS, CDR2 FNYEAQ. The CDR3 runs 18 residues. CDR3 sequence (DNA): TGTGCCAGCAGCTTAGGGATCACGGGACAGGGGGGGAACACTGAAGCTTTCTTT. Translated, it gives CASSLGITGQGGNTEAFF.

The chain employs TRBV27 and TRBJ1-4; D possibly corresponds to TRBD1 (5 bases). The CDR3 is 16 amino acids. Germline V gene data show CDR1 as MNHEY and CDR2 as SMNVEV (reference sequence). V shed 3 bases and J shed 4 bases, with 15 bases lying between them. In DNA form, the CDR3 reads TGTGCCAGCAGTTTGGTTCTGGCTGACAGTAATGAAAAACTGTTTTTT. Translation: CASSLVLADSNEKLFF.

V and J are TRBV19 and TRBJ2-2, with D uncertain. This CDR3 is 14 amino acids long. CDR1 is LNHDA and CDR2 is SQIVND in the germline V gene (reference sequence). V was cut by 5 bases and J by 1 base, with 8 bases left in between. The CDR3, as DNA: TGTGCCAGTAGTTCAACATTGAACACCGGGGAGCTGTTTTTT. It is translated as CASSSTLNTGELFF.

The gene calls are TRBV2 and TRBJ2-1; D not resolved. Germline values: CDR1 SNHLY, CDR2 FYNNEI. CDR3 length equals 14 residues. V lost 2 bases and J 5 bases, leaving 10 bases between the germline ends. This CDR3 is CASSEQLQHNEQFF. CDR3 nucleotide sequence: TGTGCCAGCAGTGAACAGTTACAACACAATGAGCAGTTCTTC.

V is TRBV7-9 and J is TRBJ2-7; TRBD1 matches at 12 bases. CDR3 length: 16 residues. Germline loops: CDR1 SEHNR, CDR2 FQNEAQ (reference sequence). The junction had 15 bases not matched to a gene; V was cut back by 7 bases and J by 8 bases. In DNA, the CDR3 is TGTGCCAGCACTCCCGCCCTGGGACAGGGGGCAGTCAAGCAGTACTTC. Translation: CASTPALGQGAVKQYF.

The genes are TRBV5-1 and TRBJ2-7; 9 bases map to TRBD2. CDR1 is SGHRS, CDR2 YFSETQ, per germline. This CDR3 has 14 amino acids. Trimming took 4 bases from V and 2 from J; bases not matched to a gene: 4. The CDR3 coding sequence is TGCGCCAGCAGCACTAGCGGGCCCCCCTACGAGCAGTACTTC. Amino acid sequence: CASSTSGPPYEQYF.

The chain has TRBV6-1 and TRBJ2-1; perhaps TRBD1 as D (6 bases). The germline gives CDR1 MNHNS, CDR2 SASEGT. The CDR3 runs 15 residues. Trimming stripped 4 bases from V and 5 bases from J, with 15 bases between. The CDR3 spells CASSVGTTPNNEQFF. The DNA of the CDR3 is TGTGCCAGCAGTGTCGGGACAACCCCCAACAATGAGCAGTTCTTC.

This chain links TRBV4-2 with TRBJ2-1; TRBD2 aligns across 13 bases. V shed 4 bases, J shed 9 bases, and the junction held 6 bases outside the gene matches. From germline, CDR1 is LGHNA and CDR2 YNFKEQ. The CDR3 spans 15 residues. CDR3 nucleotides: TGTGCCAGCAGCCCCGGACTAGCGGGAGTGAGTGAGCAGTTCTTC. Residues: CASSPGLAGVSEQFF.

The V call is TRBV11-2, the J call TRBJ1-6; a possible D gene is TRBD1 (6 bases). CDR3 length: 15 amino acids. The V end was cut by 4 bases, the J end by 6 bases, with 13 bases between. In germline, CDR1 is SGHAT, CDR2 FQNNGV. The CDR3 DNA sequence: TGTGCCAGCAGCTCTGTCGGGGGGGCTAATTCACCCCTCCACTTT. Translating it yields CASSSVGGANSPLHF.

The chain employs TRBV5-4 and TRBJ2-5; no definite D call. Germline lookup yields CDR1 SGHNT and CDR2 YYREEE (reference sequence). Trimming took off 1 base at V and 5 bases at J, with 3 bases between the two ends. This CDR3 is 11 amino acids long. The CDR3 nucleotides read TGTGCCAGCAGCTTGTCGGAGACCCAGTACTTC. Its protein is CASSLSETQYF.

CDR3 protein: CASSQGAGDAYNEQFF. The CDR3 bases are TGCGCCAGCAGCCAAGGAGCGGGAGACGCCTACAATGAGCAGTTCTTC. This chain connects TRBV4-1 to TRBJ2-1, with 8 bases matching TRBD2. There are 16 residues in the CDR3. V gave up 1 base and J gave up 2 bases; unmatched junction bases: 4. Germline V gene lookup returns CDR1 MGHRA and CDR2 YSYEKL.

The chain is built from TRBV21-1 and TRBJ2-1; TRBD1 was called by the table and not checked on the DNA. TRBV21-1 is listed as a pseudogene. This CDR3 spans 14 amino acids. The CDR3 DNA reads TGTGCCAGCAGCCCGGGACAGAACTCCAATGAGCAGTTCTTC. It yields the protein CASSPGQNSNEQFF.

The CDR3 sequence: CASGTSGGRLTGELFF. CDR3 DNA sequence: TGTGCCAGTGGGACTAGCGGGGGCCGTTTGACCGGGGAGCTGTTTTTT. The chain is built from TRBV19 and TRBJ2-2, with TRBD2 identical over 14 bases. The CDR3 length is 16 residues. Germline lookup yields CDR1 LNHDA and CDR2 SQIVND (reference sequence). Trimming removed 8 bases from V and 5 bases from J; junction bases left unmatched: 7.

The chain links TRBV7-9 to TRBJ2-1; no clear D gene. The CDR3 is 15 amino acids. The germline V gene encodes CDR1 SEHNR and CDR2 FQNEAQ (reference sequence). V was clipped by 1 base and J by 0 bases, with 7 bases between them. The CDR3 DNA reads TGTGCCAGCAGCTTAGTGCGGAGCTCCTACAATGAGCAGTTCTTC. It translates to CASSLVRSSYNEQFF.

V and J are TRBV6-1 and TRBJ2-5; D is uncertain. V lost 2 bases to trimming and J lost 2 bases, with 9 bases between them. Germline V gives CDR1 MNHNS, CDR2 SASEGT. The CDR3 length is 14 residues. The CDR3 bases are TGTGCCAGCAGTGAATCGGGTCGGCAAGAGACCCAGTACTTC. It is translated as CASSESGRQETQYF.

V usage is TRBV29-1 and J usage is TRBJ1-2; TRBD1 matches 12 bases. Unmatched junction bases numbered 3, after V lost 6 bases and J lost 7 bases. The CDR3 contains 12 residues. Germline V lookup: CDR1 SQVTM, CDR2 ANQGSEA. CDR3 in DNA: TGCAGCGTGGGACAGGGGGCGCCTGGCTACACCTTC. Residues: CSVGQGAPGYTF.

The chain links TRBV5-4 to TRBJ2-7; D gene ambiguous. Trimming left V 3 bases short and J 6 bases short, with 13 bases between. Per germline, CDR1 SGHNT and CDR2 YYREEE (reference sequence). The length of the CDR3 is 13 residues. CDR3 bases: TGTGCCAGCAGCTCCCACAGAGATACCGAGCAGTACTTC. This gives the protein CASSSHRDTEQYF.

This chain connects TRBV4-2 to TRBJ2-7; perhaps TRBD2 as D (6 bases). The CDR3 covers 15 residues. V lost 4 bases and J lost 3, with 16 bases in between. Germline loops: CDR1 LGHNA, CDR2 YNFKEQ. CDR3 amino acids: CASSRLGSGLYEQYF. The CDR3 bases are TGTGCCAGCAGCCGGTTAGGATCGGGACTCTACGAGCAGTACTTC.

This chain uses TRBV16 with TRBJ2-5; D gene uncertain. The V gene's germline CDR1 is KGHSY and CDR2 FQNENV. V was clipped by 0 bases and J by 7 bases, with 15 bases between them. The CDR3 has 15 amino acids. The CDR3 DNA is TGTGCCAGCAGCCAATCACCCGAGTACCTCCCGACCCAGTACTTC. Its translation: CASSQSPEYLPTQYF.

The chain links TRBV19 to TRBJ1-1; D unclear. The CDR3 is 11 residues long. Germline V gene data show CDR1 as LNHDA and CDR2 as SQIVND (reference sequence). Trimming stripped 5 bases from V and 7 bases from J, with 8 bases between. CDR3 coding DNA: TGTGCCAGTAGTTGGGCCGGTGAAGCTTTCTTT. Protein: CASSWAGEAFF.

The J gene is TRBJ1-2, the V gene TRBV18, with a possible D match to TRBD1 (6 bases). The CDR3 is 13 residues long. CDR1 KGHSH and CDR2 LQKENI come from the germline V gene. V was clipped by 5 bases and J by 3 bases, with 10 bases between them. The DNA for the CDR3 is TGTGCCAGCTCAGGGGGCGCAGACTATGGCTACACCTTC. Residues: CASSGGADYGYTF. Based on the CDR3 plus reference TRBV18 and TRBJ1-2, the full variable domain is NAGVMQNPRHLVRRRGQEARLRCSPMKGHSHVYWYRQLPEEGLKFMVYLQKENIIDESGMPKERFSAEFPKEGPSILRIQQVVRGDSAAYFCASSGGADYGYTFGSGTRLTVV.

As DNA, the CDR3 is TGTGCCAGCAGCCAAGATCTGCGGCAGGGTGGAGAGACCCAGTACTTC. Protein sequence: CASSQDLRQGGETQYF. V is TRBV4-2 and J is TRBJ2-5; TRBD1 is a possible D gene (5 bases). V was trimmed by 0 bases and J by 4 bases, leaving 15 bases between them. This CDR3 is built from 16 residues. CDR1 and CDR2 from the germline V gene are LGHNA and YNFKEQ.

The chain couples TRBV5-1 to TRBJ2-3; 8 positions match TRBD2. Germline assignment: CDR1 SGHRS and CDR2 YFSETQ. V lost 0 bases and J lost 5; bases outside the gene matches: 8. This CDR3 contains 16 residues. CDR3 region: CASSLGTGGRGDTQYF. CDR3 coding DNA: TGCGCCAGCAGCTTGGGGACGGGAGGGCGTGGAGATACGCAGTATTTT. The full variable domain, in which reference TRBV5-1 and TRBJ2-3 provide the parts outside the CDR3, is KAGVTQTPRYLIKTRGQQVTLSCSPISGHRSVSWYQQTPGQGLQFLFEYFSETQRNKGNFPGRFSGRQFSNSRSEMNVSTLELGDSALYLCASSLGTGGRGDTQYFGPGTRLTVL.

The chain links TRBV9 to TRBJ2-7; 10 positions agree with TRBD2. Germline V gene data show CDR1 as SGDLS and CDR2 as YYNGEE. With 0 bases clipped from V and 0 bases from J, the junction kept 3 bases outside the gene matches. This CDR3 is built from 16 residues. CDR3 protein: CASSVGTSGPSYEQYF. As DNA, the CDR3 is TGTGCCAGCAGCGTAGGGACTAGCGGACCCTCCTACGAGCAGTACTTC.

This clone turned up a few times. This rearrangement joins TRBV28 to TRBJ2-7; D unclear. The CDR3 is 12 amino acids. Germline CDR1 reads MDHEN; CDR2 reads SYDVKM. V lost 4 bases, J lost 6 bases, and 10 bases lay in between. In DNA form, the CDR3 reads TGTGCCAGCAGTTCTGAGGTGGGCGAGCAGTACTTC. This encodes CASSSEVGEQYF.

The V and J genes are TRBV6-5 and TRBJ2-7; 7 positions agree with TRBD1. V trimming: 1 base; J trimming: 3 bases; junction bases outside the gene matches: 9. Germline loops: CDR1 MNHEY, CDR2 SVGAGI. This CDR3 comprises 16 residues. This CDR3 is CASSYYPDRDVYEQYF. Written as DNA, the CDR3 is TGTGCCAGCAGTTACTATCCCGACAGGGATGTCTACGAGCAGTACTTC.